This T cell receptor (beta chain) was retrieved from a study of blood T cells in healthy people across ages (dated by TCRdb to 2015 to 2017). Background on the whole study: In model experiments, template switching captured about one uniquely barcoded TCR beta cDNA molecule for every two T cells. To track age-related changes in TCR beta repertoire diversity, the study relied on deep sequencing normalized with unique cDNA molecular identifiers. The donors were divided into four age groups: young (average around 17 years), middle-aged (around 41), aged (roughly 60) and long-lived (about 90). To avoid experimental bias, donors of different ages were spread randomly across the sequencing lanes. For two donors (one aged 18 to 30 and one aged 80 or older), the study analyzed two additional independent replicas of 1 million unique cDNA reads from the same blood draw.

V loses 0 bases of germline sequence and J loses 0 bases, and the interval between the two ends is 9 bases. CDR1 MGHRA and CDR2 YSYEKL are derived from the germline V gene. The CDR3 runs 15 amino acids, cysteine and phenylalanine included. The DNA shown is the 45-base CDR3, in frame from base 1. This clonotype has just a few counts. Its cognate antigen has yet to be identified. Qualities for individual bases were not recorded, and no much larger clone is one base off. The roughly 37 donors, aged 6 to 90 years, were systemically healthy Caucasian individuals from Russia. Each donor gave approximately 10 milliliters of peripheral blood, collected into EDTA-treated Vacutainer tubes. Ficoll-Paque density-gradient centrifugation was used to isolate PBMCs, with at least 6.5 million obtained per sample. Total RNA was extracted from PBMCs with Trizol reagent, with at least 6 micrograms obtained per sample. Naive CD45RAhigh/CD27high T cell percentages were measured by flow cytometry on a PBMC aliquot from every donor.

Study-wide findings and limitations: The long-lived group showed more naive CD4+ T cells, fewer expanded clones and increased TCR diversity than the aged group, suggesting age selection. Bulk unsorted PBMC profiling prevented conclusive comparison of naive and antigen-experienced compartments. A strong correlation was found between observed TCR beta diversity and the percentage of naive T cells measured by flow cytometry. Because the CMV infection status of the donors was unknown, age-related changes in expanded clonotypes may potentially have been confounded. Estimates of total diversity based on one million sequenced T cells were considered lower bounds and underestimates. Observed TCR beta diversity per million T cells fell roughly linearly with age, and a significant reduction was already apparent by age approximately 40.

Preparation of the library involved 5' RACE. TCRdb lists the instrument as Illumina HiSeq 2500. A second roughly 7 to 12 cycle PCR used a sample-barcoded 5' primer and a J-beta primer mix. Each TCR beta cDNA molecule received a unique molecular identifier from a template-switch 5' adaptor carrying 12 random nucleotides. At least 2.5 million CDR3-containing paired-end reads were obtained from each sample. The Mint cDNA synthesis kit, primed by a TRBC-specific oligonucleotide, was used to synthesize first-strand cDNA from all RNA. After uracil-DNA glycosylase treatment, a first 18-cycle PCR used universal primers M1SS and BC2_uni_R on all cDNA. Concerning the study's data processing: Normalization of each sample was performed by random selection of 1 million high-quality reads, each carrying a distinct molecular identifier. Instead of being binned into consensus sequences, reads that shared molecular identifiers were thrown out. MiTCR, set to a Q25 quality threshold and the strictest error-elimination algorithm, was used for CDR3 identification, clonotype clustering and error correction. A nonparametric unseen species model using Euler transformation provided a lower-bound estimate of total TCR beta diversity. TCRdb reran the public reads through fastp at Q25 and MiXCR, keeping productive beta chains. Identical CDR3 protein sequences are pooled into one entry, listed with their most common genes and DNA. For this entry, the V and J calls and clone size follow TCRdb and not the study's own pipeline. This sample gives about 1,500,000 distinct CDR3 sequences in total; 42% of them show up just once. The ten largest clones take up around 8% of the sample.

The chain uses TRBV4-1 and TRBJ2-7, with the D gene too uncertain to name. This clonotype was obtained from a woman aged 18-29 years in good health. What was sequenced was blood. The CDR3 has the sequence CASSQETSTSYEQYF. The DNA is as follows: TGCGCCAGCAGCCAAGAGACATCCACCTCCTACGAGCAGTACTTC.